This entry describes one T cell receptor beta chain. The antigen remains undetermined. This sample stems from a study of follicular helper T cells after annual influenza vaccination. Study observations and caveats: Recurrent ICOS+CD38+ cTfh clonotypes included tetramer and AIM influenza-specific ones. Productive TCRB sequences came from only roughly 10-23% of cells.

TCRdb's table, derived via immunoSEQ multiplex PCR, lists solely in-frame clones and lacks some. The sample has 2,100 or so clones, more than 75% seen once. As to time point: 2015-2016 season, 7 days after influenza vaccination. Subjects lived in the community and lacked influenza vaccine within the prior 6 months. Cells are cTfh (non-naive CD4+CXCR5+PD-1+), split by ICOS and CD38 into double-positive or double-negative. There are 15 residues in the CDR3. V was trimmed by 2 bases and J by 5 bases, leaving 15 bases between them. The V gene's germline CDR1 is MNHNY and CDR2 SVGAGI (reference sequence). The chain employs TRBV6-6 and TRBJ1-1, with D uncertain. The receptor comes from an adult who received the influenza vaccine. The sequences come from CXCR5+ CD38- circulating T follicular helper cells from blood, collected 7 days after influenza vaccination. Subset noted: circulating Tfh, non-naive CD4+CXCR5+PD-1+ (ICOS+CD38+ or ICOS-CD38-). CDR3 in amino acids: CASSYGGGEETEAFF. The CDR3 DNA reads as TGTGCCAGCAGTTACGGAGGAGGAGAGGAAACTGAAGCTTTCTTT.